The rows below give T cell receptor beta chains drawn from one sample of a study of HIV-infected children after antiretroviral therapy interruption. Each CDR3 protein gets one entry after TCRdb re-called the 3' RACE reads with MiXCR. The sample carries 30,000 to 40,000 distinct CDR3 sequences, about 6.5% recorded once. Material: CD45RA+ CD4+ T cells from PBMCs, pooled from several time points, obtained from a donor given antiretroviral therapy, either interrupted or continuous. The receptor source for this set is a pool of human donors with HIV. The CDR3 runs from the conserved cysteine through the conserved F or W. A D gene is named only where the DNA matches it firmly. Part of the rows lack a size; the others show once, few, many or a class for expanded clones.

V gene: TRBV4-2; J gene: TRBJ2-6; clone size: many; D gene: TRBD1; CDR3 protein: CASTAKQDRGPGANVLTF; CDR3 DNA: TGTGCCAGCACCGCCAAACAGGACAGGGGGCCTGGGGCCAACGTCCTGACTTTC
V gene: TRBV3-1; J gene: TRBJ2-1; clone size: .; D gene: TRBD2; CDR3 protein: CASSQDSAGVYNEQFF; CDR3 DNA: TGTGCCAGCAGCCAAGATTCAGCGGGGGTCTACAATGAGCAGTTCTTC
V gene: TRBV11-1; J gene: TRBJ2-5; clone size: many; D gene: .; CDR3 protein: CASSLRRGIQETQYF; CDR3 DNA: TGTGCCAGCAGCTTACGTAGGGGGATCCAAGAGACCCAGTACTTC
V gene: TRBV6-1; J gene: TRBJ1-1; clone size: .; D gene: .; CDR3 protein: CASSEAGGHTEAFF; CDR3 DNA: TGTGCCAGCAGTGAAGCGGGGGGGCACACTGAAGCTTTCTTT
V gene: TRBV4-2; J gene: TRBJ2-1; clone size: few; D gene: TRBD2; CDR3 protein: CASSQGLAGRNSYNEQFF; CDR3 DNA: TGTGCCAGCAGCCAAGGGCTAGCGGGGCGGAACTCCTACAATGAGCAGTTCTTC
V gene: TRBV27; J gene: TRBJ2-5; clone size: many; D gene: TRBD1; CDR3 protein: CATRDRGGSETQYF; CDR3 DNA: TGTGCCACACGGGACAGGGGAGGTTCAGAGACCCAGTACTTC
V gene: TRBV7-9; J gene: TRBJ1-2; clone size: few; D gene: .; CDR3 protein: CASTLSWGGGGYTF; CDR3 DNA: TGTGCCAGCACCCTTTCATGGGGGGGCGGAGGCTACACCTTC
V gene: TRBV18; J gene: TRBJ2-5; clone size: few; D gene: TRBD1; CDR3 protein: CASSPPVTGGETQYF; CDR3 DNA: TGTGCCAGCTCACCTCCGGTCACAGGGGGAGAGACCCAGTACTTC
V gene: TRBV5-1; J gene: TRBJ2-5; clone size: many; D gene: .; CDR3 protein: CASSLSQETQYF; CDR3 DNA: TGCGCCAGCAGCTTGTCACAAGAGACCCAGTACTTC
V gene: TRBV4-1; J gene: TRBJ2-2; clone size: few; D gene: TRBD2; CDR3 protein: CASSQDARGANTGELFF; CDR3 DNA: TGCGCCAGCAGCCAAGATGCGCGGGGGGCGAACACCGGGGAGCTGTTTTTT
V gene: TRBV5-1; J gene: TRBJ2-1; clone size: .; D gene: .; CDR3 protein: CASSMSIGTVNEQFF; CDR3 DNA: TGCGCCAGCAGCATGTCTATCGGGACCGTCAATGAGCAGTTCTTC
V gene: TRBV5-6; J gene: TRBJ1-3; clone size: many; D gene: .; CDR3 protein: CASSPDGSFSGNTIYF; CDR3 DNA: TGTGCCAGCAGCCCGGACGGGTCCTTCTCTGGAAACACCATATATTTT
V gene: TRBV6-5; J gene: TRBJ1-5; clone size: many; D gene: TRBD1; CDR3 protein: CASRVDRAGNQPQHF; CDR3 DNA: TGTGCCAGCAGAGTGGACAGGGCGGGCAATCAGCCCCAGCATTTT
V gene: TRBV2; J gene: TRBJ2-2; clone size: many; D gene: TRBD2; CDR3 protein: CASRLAGGLSTGELFF; CDR3 DNA: TGTGCCAGCAGATTAGCGGGGGGCCTCTCTACCGGGGAGCTGTTTTTT
V gene: TRBV7-2; J gene: TRBJ2-7; clone size: many; D gene: TRBD1; CDR3 protein: CASSYRDSLYYEQYF; CDR3 DNA: TGTGCCAGCAGCTACAGGGACAGTCTCTACTACGAGCAGTACTTC
V gene: TRBV7-9; J gene: TRBJ2-5; clone size: .; D gene: .; CDR3 protein: CASSLGLTGPKYF; CDR3 DNA: TGTGCCAGCAGCTTAGGATTGACAGGTCCAAAGTACTTC
V gene: TRBV6-6; J gene: TRBJ2-7; clone size: few; D gene: .; CDR3 protein: CASSDWQYEQYF; CDR3 DNA: TGTGCCAGCAGTGATTGGCAGTATGAACAGTACTTC
V gene: TRBV5-1; J gene: TRBJ2-2; clone size: many; D gene: .; CDR3 protein: CASSLRAGPNTGELFF; CDR3 DNA: TGCGCCAGCAGCTTGCGTGCAGGCCCGAACACCGGGGAGCTGTTTTTT
V gene: TRBV5-1; J gene: TRBJ2-3; clone size: few; D gene: .; CDR3 protein: CASSPGQSRGDTQYF; CDR3 DNA: TGCGCCAGCAGCCCAGGGCAATCCCGCGGAGATACGCAGTATTTT
V gene: TRBV27; J gene: TRBJ1-1; clone size: many; D gene: .; CDR3 protein: CASCEAGRVNTEAFF; CDR3 DNA: TGTGCCAGCTGCGAGGCGGGACGGGTGAACACTGAAGCTTTCTTT
V gene: TRBV27; J gene: TRBJ2-7; clone size: many; D gene: .; CDR3 protein: CASSLRPGLFLGEQYF; CDR3 DNA: TGTGCCAGCAGTTTACGGCCGGGACTCTTCCTTGGCGAGCAGTACTTC
V gene: TRBV4-2; J gene: TRBJ2-3; clone size: many; D gene: .; CDR3 protein: CASSQRQSAETLYF; CDR3 DNA: TGTGCCAGCAGCCAAAGACAAAGTGCAGAAACGCTGTATTTT
V gene: TRBV5-6; J gene: TRBJ1-2; clone size: many; D gene: TRBD1; CDR3 protein: CASSLGDREDYGYTF; CDR3 DNA: TGTGCCAGCAGCTTGGGGGACAGGGAAGATTATGGCTACACCTTC
V gene: TRBV29-1; J gene: TRBJ2-5; clone size: many; D gene: TRBD2; CDR3 protein: CSVEGPSSGGPWTQYF; CDR3 DNA: TGCAGCGTTGAAGGGCCCTCTAGCGGGGGTCCCTGGACCCAGTACTTC
V gene: TRBV7-2; J gene: TRBJ2-5; clone size: many; D gene: .; CDR3 protein: CASSLGGQETQYF; CDR3 DNA: TGTGCCAGCAGCTTAGGGGGCCAAGAGACCCAGTACTTC
V gene: TRBV14; J gene: TRBJ2-3; clone size: .; D gene: .; CDR3 protein: CASSQYRPASTDTQYF; CDR3 DNA: TGCGCCAGCAGCCAATACCGACCGGCCAGCACAGATACGCAGTATTTT
V gene: TRBV12-3/TRBV12-4; J gene: TRBJ2-7; clone size: many; D gene: TRBD2; CDR3 protein: CASSLRRGSSYEQYF; CDR3 DNA: TGTGCCAGCAGTTTAAGGCGGGGGAGCTCCTACGAGCAGTACTTC